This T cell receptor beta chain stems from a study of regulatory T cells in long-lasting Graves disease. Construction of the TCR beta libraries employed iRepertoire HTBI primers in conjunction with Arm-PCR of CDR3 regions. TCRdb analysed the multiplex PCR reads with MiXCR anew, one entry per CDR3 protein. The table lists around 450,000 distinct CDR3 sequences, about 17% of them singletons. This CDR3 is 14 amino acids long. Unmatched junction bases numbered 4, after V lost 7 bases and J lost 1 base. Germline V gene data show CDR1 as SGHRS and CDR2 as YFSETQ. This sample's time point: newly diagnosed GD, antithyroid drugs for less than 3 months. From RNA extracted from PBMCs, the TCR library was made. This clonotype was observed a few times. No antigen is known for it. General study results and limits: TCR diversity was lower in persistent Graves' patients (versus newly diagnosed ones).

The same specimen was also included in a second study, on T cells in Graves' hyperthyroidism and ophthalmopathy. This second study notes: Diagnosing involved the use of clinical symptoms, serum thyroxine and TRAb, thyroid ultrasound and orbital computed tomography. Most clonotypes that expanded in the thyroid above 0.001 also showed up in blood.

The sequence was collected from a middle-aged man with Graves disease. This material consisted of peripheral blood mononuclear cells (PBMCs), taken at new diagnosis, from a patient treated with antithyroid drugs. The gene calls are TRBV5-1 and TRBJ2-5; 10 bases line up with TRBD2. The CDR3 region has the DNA TGCGCCAGCTCGGCTAGCGGGGGCCAAGAGACCCAGTACTTC. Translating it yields CASSASGGQETQYF.